The sequence of this T cell receptor (beta chain) was determined in a study of blood T cells in healthy people across ages. Study-level points and caveats: While age rose, TCR beta diversity per million T cells dropped in a roughly linear way. Naive T cell percentage by flow cytometry tracked strongly with beta diversity.

A sample-barcoded 5' primer and a J-beta primer mix were used in a second PCR of roughly 7 to 11 cycles. TCRdb processed the 5' RACE reads anew with MiXCR; each CDR3 protein has one entry. The sample has roughly 2 million distinct CDR3 sequences, approximately 50% seen once; the top ten hold approximately 2.1%. The draw of peripheral blood yielded about 9.4 milliliters from each donor. This clonotype was found a few times. The antigen is not known. This CDR3 region has 14 residues. The V gene lost 6 bases and the J gene lost 5 bases, with 16 bases spanning the gap. Germline V gives CDR1 MNHEY, CDR2 SMNVEV (reference sequence).

V usage is TRBV27 and J usage is TRBJ2-5; a weak D match, TRBD2 (6 bases). The sequence derives from a middle-aged woman in good health. The source material was blood. This chain's CDR3 is CASSRDGEVETQYF. CDR3 coding DNA: TGTGCCAGCAGCCGCGACGGGGAGGTGGAGACCCAGTACTTC.